This TCR beta chain comes out of a study of blood T cells in healthy people across ages. Study results and limitations: Unsorted PBMC input precluded a conclusive naive versus antigen-experienced comparison.

Together with a sample-barcoded 5' primer, a J-beta primer mix was included in a second PCR lasting roughly 6 to 12 cycles. Sequencing yielded, for each sample, at least 2.5 million paired-end reads carrying CDR3. One entry per CDR3 protein results from TCRdb running MiXCR on the 5' RACE reads. The sample consists of approximately 800,000 distinct CDR3 sequences, about 34% of them appearing once. Points on this clonotype: The antigen is unknown.

V lost 0 bases to trimming and J lost 4 bases, with 14 bases between them. Germline loops: CDR1 MGHDK, CDR2 SYGVNS. This CDR3 spans 16 amino acids. The chain employs TRBV25-1 and TRBJ2-3; no clear D. The sample was blood. This sequence originates from a man between 18 and 35 years old in good health. The CDR3 region has the DNA TGTGCCAGCAGTGAATATGGACCCATGAGCGCAGATACGCAGTATTTT. This sequence encodes CASSEYGPMSADTQYF. The full variable domain, with the rest looked up from reference TRBV25-1 and TRBJ2-3, is EADIYQTPRYLVIGTGKKITLECSQTMGHDKMYWYQQDPGMELHLIHYSYGVNSTEKGDLSSESTVSRIRTEHFPLTLESARPSHTSQYLCASSEYGPMSADTQYFGPGTRLTVL.